This TCR beta chain was sequenced in a study of blood T cell repertoires in COVID-19. Overall study: Italy, Spain and the United States were the sources of the convalescent and acute COVID-19 samples. PBMCs, B-cell-depleted T cells, or T cells were the source of the cDNA or gDNA that made up the material.

In the study's own analysis: Estimation of nucleated cell counts was performed using reference gene primer amplification. Libraries were prepared by immunoSEQ multiplex PCR; TCRdb keeps only in-frame clonotypes and omits some of them. The V and J calls and clone size are taken from that table; D and trimming were inferred from the DNA. The sample has 200,000 to 300,000 clones; approximately 87% are singletons. This clone was counted a few times. J was trimmed by 6 bases and V by 2 bases; bases with no gene match: 3. The germline V gene has CDR1 MRHNA and CDR2 SNTAGT. The CDR3 spans 13 residues. This clonotype was sampled from a woman in her 50s with acute or convalescent COVID-19. Material: peripheral blood. This chain connects TRBV6-4 to TRBJ1-1, with 7 bases that match TRBD1. CDR3 region: CASSDGQGAEAFF. Here the CDR3 DNA reads TGTGCCAGCAGTGACGGGCAGGGGGCTGAAGCTTTCTTT.